The 27 T cell receptor beta chains presented below share a single source sample, sequenced in a study of blood T cell repertoires in COVID-19. Using immunoSEQ multiplex PCR, the repertoire was profiled, and TCRdb retains in-frame clones only, with some absent. Here the sample spans over 50,000 clones, 88% being singletons. Input material: peripheral blood. The receptors stem from a human donor in a cohort sampled during active COVID-19.

The CDR3: CASSQGTVTDTQYF. CDR3 sequence (DNA): TGCGCCAGCAGCCAAGGGACAGTCACAGATACGCAGTATTTT. The chain recombines TRBV4-1 with TRBJ2-3, with D possibly matching TRBD1 (6 bases). CDR1 is MGHRA and CDR2 is YSYEKL in the germline V gene. V was cut by 1 base and J by 2 bases, with 7 bases left in between. This CDR3 comprises 14 residues.

V and J are TRBV5-1 and TRBJ1-2; D is ambiguous. V lost 5 bases to trimming and J lost 12 bases, with 23 bases between them. Germline CDR1 and CDR2: SGHRS and YFSETQ. The CDR3 spans 14 residues. The CDR3 here is CASSPSGVPVGHTF. For the CDR3, the DNA is TGCGCCAGCAGTCCCTCCGGGGTCCCGGTCGGTCACACCTTC.

The V call is TRBV7-9, the J call TRBJ1-5; possibly TRBD1 for D (5 bases). This CDR3 region has 14 residues. The germline CDR1 and CDR2 sequences are SEHNR and FQNEAQ (reference sequence). The ends were cut back, 5 bases at V and 0 bases at J, with 8 bases in the middle. The chain's CDR3 is CASSIDSSNQPQHF. The CDR3 DNA is TGTGCCAGCAGCATAGACAGTAGCAATCAGCCCCAGCATTTT.

This chain uses TRBV2 with TRBJ1-1, with a possible D match to TRBD1 (5 bases). CDR1 and CDR2 from the germline V gene are SNHLY and FYNNEI. The CDR3 is made up of 12 amino acids. Trimming cost V 9 bases and J 6 bases, with 14 bases left between them. CDR3 coding DNA: TGTGCCAGTCTGGGGCAGGGTTCTGAAGCTTTCTTT. It translates to CASLGQGSEAFF.

The rearrangement joins TRBV9 to TRBJ1-1; 8 bases fit TRBD1. Germline CDR1 SGDLS, CDR2 YYNGEE. This CDR3 is built from 15 residues. J was trimmed by 5 bases and V by 0 bases; bases with no gene match: 6. CDR3 sequence (DNA): TGTGCCAGCAGCGTAGCTCCAGGGGGCAGAACTGAAGCTTTCTTT. It translates to CASSVAPGGRTEAFF. The whole variable domain, filled in from reference TRBV9 and TRBJ1-1, reads DSGVTQTPKHLITATGQRVTLRCSPRSGDLSVYWYQQSLDQGLQFLIQYYNGEERAKGNILERFSAQQFPDLHSELNLSSLELGDSALYFCASSVAPGGRTEAFFGQGTRLTVV.

The CDR3: CASSQGLRGTNEQYF. CDR3 nucleotides: TGCGCCAGCAGCCAAGGGCTCAGGGGGACAAACGAGCAGTACTTC. The chain carries TRBV4-1 and TRBJ2-7; TRBD1 matches at 7 bases. Germline V lookup: CDR1 MGHRA, CDR2 YSYEKL. J gave up 5 bases and V 1 base, and 8 bases lay outside the gene matches. The CDR3 contains 15 residues.

The chain combines TRBV7-9 with TRBJ2-1; 9 positions match TRBD2. Germline V gene lookup returns CDR1 SEHNR and CDR2 FQNEAQ (reference sequence). This CDR3 is 15 amino acids long. The V segment lost 0 bases and the J segment 8 bases; nucleotides outside the gene matches: 5. CDR3 in amino acids: CASSLAAGGSHEQFF. Written as DNA, the CDR3 is TGTGCCAGCAGCTTAGCGGCGGGAGGGTCCCATGAGCAGTTCTTC.

The count of this clone is one. The gene calls are TRBV12-5 and TRBJ2-5; TRBD2 might be the D (6 bases). Germline loops: CDR1 LGHNT, CDR2 FRNRAP. This CDR3 is built from 15 residues. V lost 6 bases, J lost 0 bases, and 14 bases lay in between. The CDR3 sequence: CASGPGLSYQETQYF. The DNA of the CDR3 is TGTGCTAGTGGCCCGGGACTTTCGTACCAAGAGACCCAGTACTTC.

CDR3 loop: CASGQGYGYTF. The DNA of the CDR3 is TGTGCCAGCGGACAGGGCTATGGCTACACCTTC. The chain is built from TRBV27 and TRBJ1-2; 8 positions agree with TRBD1. Losses at the gene ends were 8 bases for V and 4 bases for J; bases not matched to a gene: 0. The CDR3 spans 11 residues. Germline values: CDR1 MNHEY, CDR2 SMNVEV (reference sequence).

The rearrangement joins TRBV19 to TRBJ1-5; 8 bases are shared with TRBD1. The ends lost 2 bases at V and 4 bases at J; junction bases unmatched: 7. Germline assignment: CDR1 LNHDA and CDR2 SQIVND (reference sequence). The CDR3 runs 16 residues. In nucleotides, the CDR3 is TGTGCCAGTAGTATAAGGGGCAGGGGGCGTAATCAGCCCCAGCATTTT. This translates into CASSIRGRGRNQPQHF.

This clone has only a few counts. This chain uses TRBV5-1 with TRBJ1-3; no reliable D call. The CDR3 covers 15 residues. In germline, CDR1 is SGHRS, CDR2 YFSETQ. Trimming took 0 bases from V and 4 from J, leaving 11 bases between them. The CDR3 region is CASSLAAELGNTIYF. CDR3 nucleotides: TGCGCCAGCAGCTTGGCCGCGGAACTCGGAAACACCATATATTTT.

V is TRBV7-2 and J is TRBJ1-6; a possible D gene is TRBD1 (5 bases). Trimming shortened V by 3 bases and J by 10 bases, and 10 bases separated the two germline ends. Germline lookup yields CDR1 SGHTA and CDR2 FQGNSA. This CDR3 region has 13 residues. The CDR3 nucleotides read TGTGCCAGCAGCTTCCAGGGTGGGTCACCCCTCCACTTT. As protein: CASSFQGGSPLHF.

This clone was seen a handful of times. V is TRBV11-2 and J is TRBJ2-2; the match to TRBD2 covers 7 bases. The V gene's germline CDR1 is SGHAT and CDR2 FQNNGV. The CDR3 is 17 amino acids. Trimming removed 5 bases from V and 0 bases from J; junction bases left unmatched: 9. The CDR3, as DNA: TGTGCCAGCAGCCCGACGCATGGGGGGGCGAACACCGGGGAGCTGTTTTTT. Protein: CASSPTHGGANTGELFF. The entire variable domain, with the rest obtained from reference TRBV11-2 and TRBJ2-2, is as follows: EAGVAQSPRYKIIEKRQSVAFWCNPISGHATLYWYQQILGQGPKLLIQFQNNGVVDDSQLPKDRFSAERLKGVDSTLKIQPAKLEDSAVYLCASSPTHGGANTGELFFGEGSRLTVL.

This chain connects TRBV2 to TRBJ2-4; tentative D call: TRBD1 (6 bases). This CDR3 has 13 amino acids. Germline-derived CDR1 and CDR2 are SNHLY and FYNNEI. Trimming removed 7 bases from V and 5 bases from J, with 12 bases in between. DNA of the CDR3: TGTGCCAGCACCCGGTGGACAGAAAACATTCAGTACTTC. This gives the protein CASTRWTENIQYF.

CDR3 residues: CASSAHRGQVENTQYF. As DNA, the CDR3 is TGTGCCAGTAGTGCTCACAGGGGCCAGGTTGAAAATACGCAGTATTTT. The chain uses TRBV19 and TRBJ2-3, with TRBD1 matching 7 bases. V shed 5 bases, J shed 7 bases, and the junction held 15 bases outside the gene matches. Germline V lookup: CDR1 LNHDA, CDR2 SQIVND (reference sequence). The length of the CDR3 is 16 residues.

The genes are TRBV24-1 and TRBJ2-1; 12 bases are shared with TRBD1. V lost 4 bases, J lost 7 bases, and 10 bases stayed unmatched. There are 17 residues in the CDR3. Germline V gene data show CDR1 as KGHDR and CDR2 as SFDVKD. The CDR3 reads CATSDPGTGGAGNEQFF. The CDR3 DNA is TGTGCCACCAGTGACCCCGGGACAGGGGGCGCTGGAAATGAGCAGTTCTTC.

The chain uses TRBV29-1 and TRBJ1-2; 8 positions agree with TRBD1. The junction had 8 bases not matched to a gene; V was cut back by 6 bases and J by 5 bases. The CDR3 is 13 amino acids. From germline, CDR1 is SQVTM and CDR2 ANQGSEA. The CDR3 region has the DNA TGCAGCGTCCAAGGACAGGGTTTGTATGGCTACACCTTC. Its translation is CSVQGQGLYGYTF.

The rearrangement uses TRBV28 and TRBJ2-2; the D gene is possibly TRBD2 (5 bases). CDR1 is MDHEN and CDR2 is SYDVKM in the germline V gene. Trimming removed 3 bases at V and 7 bases at J, with 6 bases between. This CDR3 has 12 amino acids. In DNA, the CDR3 is TGTGCCAGCAGTTTTGGAGGCGGGGAGCTGTTTTTT. This translates into CASSFGGGELFF.

This clone was seen only once. The chain employs TRBV2 and TRBJ1-1, with TRBD1 identical over 7 bases. CDR1 is SNHLY and CDR2 is FYNNEI in the germline V gene. The CDR3 is 15 residues long. Trimming at V came to 6 bases and at J to 3 bases, leaving 10 bases not matched to a gene. The CDR3 sequence: CASREVRGQYTEAFF. The CDR3 coding sequence is TGTGCCAGCAGGGAGGTTCGGGGACAGTACACTGAAGCTTTCTTT.

This chain links TRBV5-1 with TRBJ2-1; D not resolved. With 0 bases removed from V and 6 bases from J, the gap between germline ends came to 10 bases. The CDR3 length is 14 residues. The germline V gene encodes CDR1 SGHRS and CDR2 YFSETQ. CDR3 protein: CASSLGQVLNEQFF. CDR3 nucleotides: TGCGCCAGCAGCTTGGGGCAGGTCCTCAATGAGCAGTTCTTC.

This chain connects TRBV15 to TRBJ2-7, with 7 nucleotides matching TRBD2. The V gene end was trimmed by 4 bases and the J gene end by 1 base; junction bases not matched to a gene: 7. The CDR3 contains 15 residues. CDR1 is LNHNV, CDR2 YYDKDF, per germline (reference sequence). The CDR3 spells CATSTISGTSYEQYF. The DNA for the CDR3 is TGTGCCACCAGCACAATCAGCGGGACTTCCTACGAGCAGTACTTC.

This clone has at least ten counts. The V gene is TRBV24-1, the J gene TRBJ2-1, with unresolved D. The CDR3 sequence is 19 residues long. Germline CDR1 and CDR2: KGHDR and SFDVKD. The V end was cut by 0 bases, the J end by 0 bases, with 17 bases between. The CDR3 is CATSDLFYQYGNSYNEQFF. CDR3 nucleotide sequence: TGTGCCACCAGTGATTTGTTTTACCAGTATGGTAACTCCTACAATGAGCAGTTCTTC.

V and J are TRBV19 and TRBJ1-2; D is uncertain. Germline values: CDR1 LNHDA, CDR2 SQIVND (reference sequence). V was pared by 4 bases and J by 1 base, with 13 bases between. This CDR3 has 15 residues. The CDR3 sequence is CASSTETGFNYGYTF. For the CDR3, the DNA is TGTGCCAGTAGTACCGAGACGGGATTTAACTATGGCTACACCTTC.

The chain employs TRBV27 and TRBJ1-2, with D possibly TRBD1 on 6 matching bases. V lost 5 bases, J lost 5 bases, and 15 bases lay in between. The CDR3 is made up of 14 amino acids. The germline V gene encodes CDR1 MNHEY and CDR2 SMNVEV (reference sequence). CDR3 nucleotide sequence: TGTGCCAGCAGTCGATCACGACAGGCGTATGGCTACACCTTC. It specifies CASSRSRQAYGYTF.

The J gene is TRBJ2-6, the V gene TRBV9; no reliable D call. Trimming stripped 0 bases from V and 5 bases from J, with 12 bases between. Germline-derived CDR1 and CDR2 are SGDLS and YYNGEE. The CDR3 is 16 residues long. This CDR3 is CASSVGDSVRANVLTF. The CDR3 DNA sequence: TGTGCCAGCAGCGTAGGAGATTCTGTGCGGGCCAACGTCCTGACTTTC.

V gene TRBV19 combines with J gene TRBJ2-1; TRBD1 aligns across 9 bases. The CDR3 totals 14 residues. V lost 9 bases and J lost 3; bases outside the gene matches: 6. Germline V gives CDR1 LNHDA, CDR2 SQIVND (reference sequence). CDR3 coding DNA: TGTGCCAGCACCGGGACAGGGTTCTACAATGAGCAGTTCTTC. It is translated as CASTGTGFYNEQFF.

J is TRBJ2-3 and V is TRBV5-1; 11 bases are shared with TRBD2. From germline, CDR1 is SGHRS and CDR2 YFSETQ. The CDR3 consists of 16 residues. After removal of 4 bases from V and 4 bases from J, the junction contained 8 bases not matched to a gene. The CDR3, as DNA: TGCGCCAGCAGCCCCCTAGCGGGGGGTAATGCAGATACGCAGTATTTT. Its translation: CASSPLAGGNADTQYF. The full variable domain, rest sourced from reference TRBV5-1 and TRBJ2-3, is KAGVTQTPRYLIKTRGQQVTLSCSPISGHRSVSWYQQTPGQGLQFLFEYFSETQRNKGNFPGRFSGRQFSNSRSEMNVSTLELGDSALYLCASSPLAGGNADTQYFGPGTRLTVL.